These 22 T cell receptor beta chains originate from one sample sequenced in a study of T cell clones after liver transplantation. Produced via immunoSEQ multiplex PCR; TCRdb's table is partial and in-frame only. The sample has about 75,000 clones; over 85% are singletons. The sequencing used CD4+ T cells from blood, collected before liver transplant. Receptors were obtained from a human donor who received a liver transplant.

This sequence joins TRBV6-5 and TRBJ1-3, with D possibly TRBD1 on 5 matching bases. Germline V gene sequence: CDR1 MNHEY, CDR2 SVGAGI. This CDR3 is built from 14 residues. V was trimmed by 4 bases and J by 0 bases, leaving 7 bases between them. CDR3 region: CASSSDTSGNTIYF. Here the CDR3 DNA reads TGTGCCAGCAGTTCGGACACCTCTGGAAACACCATATATTTT.

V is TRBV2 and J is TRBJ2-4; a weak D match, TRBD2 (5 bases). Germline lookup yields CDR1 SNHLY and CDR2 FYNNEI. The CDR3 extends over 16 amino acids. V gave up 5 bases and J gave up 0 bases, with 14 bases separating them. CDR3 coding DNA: TGTGCCAGCAGTTACGGGGAAAGGATAGCCAAAAACATTCAGTACTTC. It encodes CASSYGERIAKNIQYF.

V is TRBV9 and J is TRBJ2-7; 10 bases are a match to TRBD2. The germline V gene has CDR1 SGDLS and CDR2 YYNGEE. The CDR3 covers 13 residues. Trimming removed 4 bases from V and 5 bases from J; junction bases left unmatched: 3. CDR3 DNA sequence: TGTGCCAGCAGCCTAACTAGCGGGAACGAGCAGTACTTC. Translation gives CASSLTSGNEQYF.

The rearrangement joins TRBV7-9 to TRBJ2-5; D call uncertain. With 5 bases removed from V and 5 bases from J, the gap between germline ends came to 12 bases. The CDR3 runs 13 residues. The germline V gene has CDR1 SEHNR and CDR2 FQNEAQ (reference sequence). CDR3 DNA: TGTGCCAGCAGCCGAGATAGTTTGGAGACCCAGTACTTC. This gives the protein CASSRDSLETQYF.

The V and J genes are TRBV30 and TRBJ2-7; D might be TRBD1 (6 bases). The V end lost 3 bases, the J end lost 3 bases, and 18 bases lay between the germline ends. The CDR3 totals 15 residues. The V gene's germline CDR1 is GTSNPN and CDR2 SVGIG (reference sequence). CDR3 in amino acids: CAWSITGTGYYEQYF. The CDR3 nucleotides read TGTGCCTGGAGCATAACAGGGACGGGGTACTACGAGCAGTACTTC. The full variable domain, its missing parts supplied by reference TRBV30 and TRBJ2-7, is SQTIHQWPATLVQPVGSPLSLECTVEGTSNPNLYWYRQAAGRGLQLLFYSVGIGQISSEVPQNLSASRPQDRQFILSSKKLLLSDSGFYLCAWSITGTGYYEQYFGPGTRLTVT.

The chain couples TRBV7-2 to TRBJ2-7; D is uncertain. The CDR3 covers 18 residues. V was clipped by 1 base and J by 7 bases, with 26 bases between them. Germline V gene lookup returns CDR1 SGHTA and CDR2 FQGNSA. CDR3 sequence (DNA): TGTGCCAGCAGCTTAGTCGGGCTGGGTGGCGCTGGTTCGTGGGAGCAGTACTTC. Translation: CASSLVGLGGAGSWEQYF.

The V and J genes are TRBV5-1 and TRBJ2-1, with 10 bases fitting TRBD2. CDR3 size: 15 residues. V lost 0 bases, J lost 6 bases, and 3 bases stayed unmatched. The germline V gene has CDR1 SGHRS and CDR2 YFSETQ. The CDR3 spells CASSLEGLASNEQFF. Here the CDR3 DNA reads TGCGCCAGCAGCTTGGAGGGACTAGCGAGCAATGAGCAGTTCTTC.

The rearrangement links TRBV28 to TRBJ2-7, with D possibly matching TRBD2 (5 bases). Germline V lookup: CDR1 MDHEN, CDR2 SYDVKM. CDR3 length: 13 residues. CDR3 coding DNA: TGTAGAACCGGGGAAAGTCGCTCCTACGAGCAGTACTTC. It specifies CRTGESRSYEQYF.

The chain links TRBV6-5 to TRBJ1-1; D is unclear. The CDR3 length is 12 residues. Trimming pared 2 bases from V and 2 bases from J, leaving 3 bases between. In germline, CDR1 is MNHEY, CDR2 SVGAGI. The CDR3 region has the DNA TGTGCCAGCAGTTACCGAAACACTGAAGCTTTCTTT. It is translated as CASSYRNTEAFF.

CDR3 DNA sequence: TGTGCCAGCAGCGCCTTATCCCAGGGGGCAGTTCTCACAGATACGCAGTATTTT. Encoded protein: CASSALSQGAVLTDTQYF. The V gene is TRBV5-6, the J gene TRBJ2-3, with 8 bases identical to TRBD1. This CDR3 is built from 18 residues. Germline V CDR1 and CDR2: SGHDT, YYEEEE. V trimming: 4 bases; J trimming: 2 bases; junction bases outside the gene matches: 15.

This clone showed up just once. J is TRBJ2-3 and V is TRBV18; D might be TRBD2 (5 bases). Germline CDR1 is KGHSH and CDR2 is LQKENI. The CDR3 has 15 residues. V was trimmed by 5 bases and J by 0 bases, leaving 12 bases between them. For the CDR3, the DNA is TGTGCCAGCTCAAGAACGAGCGGTAGCACAGATACGCAGTATTTT. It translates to CASSRTSGSTDTQYF.

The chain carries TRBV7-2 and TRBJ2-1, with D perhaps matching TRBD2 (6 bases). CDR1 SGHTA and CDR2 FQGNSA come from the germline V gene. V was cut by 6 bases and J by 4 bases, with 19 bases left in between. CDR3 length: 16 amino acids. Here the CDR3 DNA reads TGTGCCAGCAGTCAATCCGGGACCCGGGAGTACAATGAGCAGTTCTTC. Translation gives CASSQSGTREYNEQFF.

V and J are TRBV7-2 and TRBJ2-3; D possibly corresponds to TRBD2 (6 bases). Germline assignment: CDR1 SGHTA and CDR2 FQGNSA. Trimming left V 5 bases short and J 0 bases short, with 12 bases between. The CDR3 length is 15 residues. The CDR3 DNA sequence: TGTGCCAGCAGCGCCTTAGCGGCTAGCACAGATACGCAGTATTTT. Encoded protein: CASSALAASTDTQYF.

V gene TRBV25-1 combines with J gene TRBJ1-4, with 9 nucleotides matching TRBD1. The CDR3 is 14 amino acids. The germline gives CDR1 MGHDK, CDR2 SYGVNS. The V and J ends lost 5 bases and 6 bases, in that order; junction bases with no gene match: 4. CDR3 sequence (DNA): TGTGCCAGCAGTTTACAGGGGGCTCATGAAAAACTGTTTTTT. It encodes CASSLQGAHEKLFF.

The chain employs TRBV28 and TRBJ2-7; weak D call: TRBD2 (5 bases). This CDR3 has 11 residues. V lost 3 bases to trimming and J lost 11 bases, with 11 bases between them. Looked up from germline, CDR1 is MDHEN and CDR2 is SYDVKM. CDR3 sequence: CASSLGTGKYF. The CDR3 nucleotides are TGTGCCAGCAGTTTGGGTACGGGGAAGTACTTC.

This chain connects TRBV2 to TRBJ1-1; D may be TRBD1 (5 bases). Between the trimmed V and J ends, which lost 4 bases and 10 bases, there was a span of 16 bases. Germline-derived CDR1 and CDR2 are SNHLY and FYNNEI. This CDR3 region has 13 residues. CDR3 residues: CASSAGDYSRAFF. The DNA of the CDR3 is TGTGCCAGCAGTGCCGGGGACTATAGTAGAGCTTTCTTT.

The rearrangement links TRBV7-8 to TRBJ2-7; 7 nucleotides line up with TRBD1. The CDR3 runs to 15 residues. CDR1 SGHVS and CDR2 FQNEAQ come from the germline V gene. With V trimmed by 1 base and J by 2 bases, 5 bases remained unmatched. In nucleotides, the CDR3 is TGTGCCAGCAGCTTAGTTGGACAGGCAACCTACGAGCAGTACTTC. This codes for CASSLVGQATYEQYF.

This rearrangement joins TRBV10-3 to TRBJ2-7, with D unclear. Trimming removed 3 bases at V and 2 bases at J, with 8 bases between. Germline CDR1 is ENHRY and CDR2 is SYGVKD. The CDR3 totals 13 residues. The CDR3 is CAISEGQAYEQYF. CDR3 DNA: TGTGCCATCAGTGAAGGGCAGGCCTACGAGCAGTACTTC.

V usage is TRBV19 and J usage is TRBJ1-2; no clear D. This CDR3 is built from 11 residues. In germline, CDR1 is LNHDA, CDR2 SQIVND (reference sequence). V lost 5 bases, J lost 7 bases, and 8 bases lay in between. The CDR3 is CASSPGFGYTF. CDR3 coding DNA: TGTGCCAGTAGTCCGGGGTTTGGCTACACCTTC.

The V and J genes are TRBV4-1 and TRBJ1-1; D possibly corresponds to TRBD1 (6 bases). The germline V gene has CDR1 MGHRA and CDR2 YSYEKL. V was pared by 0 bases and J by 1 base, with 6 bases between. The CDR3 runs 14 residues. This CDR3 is CASSQETGNTEAFF. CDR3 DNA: TGCGCCAGCAGCCAAGAGACAGGGAACACTGAAGCTTTCTTT.

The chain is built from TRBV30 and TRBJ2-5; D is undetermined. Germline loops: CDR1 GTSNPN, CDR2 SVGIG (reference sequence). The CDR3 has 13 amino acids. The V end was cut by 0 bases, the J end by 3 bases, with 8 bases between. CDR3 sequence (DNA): TGTGCCTGGAGTGTCAGCAGTAAAGAGACCCAGTACTTC. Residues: CAWSVSSKETQYF.

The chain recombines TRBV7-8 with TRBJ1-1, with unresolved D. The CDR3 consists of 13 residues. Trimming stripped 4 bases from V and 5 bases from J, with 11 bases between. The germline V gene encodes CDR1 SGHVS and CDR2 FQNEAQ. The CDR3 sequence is CASSWTGRTEAFF. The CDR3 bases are TGTGCCAGCAGCTGGACCGGAAGGACTGAAGCTTTCTTT.